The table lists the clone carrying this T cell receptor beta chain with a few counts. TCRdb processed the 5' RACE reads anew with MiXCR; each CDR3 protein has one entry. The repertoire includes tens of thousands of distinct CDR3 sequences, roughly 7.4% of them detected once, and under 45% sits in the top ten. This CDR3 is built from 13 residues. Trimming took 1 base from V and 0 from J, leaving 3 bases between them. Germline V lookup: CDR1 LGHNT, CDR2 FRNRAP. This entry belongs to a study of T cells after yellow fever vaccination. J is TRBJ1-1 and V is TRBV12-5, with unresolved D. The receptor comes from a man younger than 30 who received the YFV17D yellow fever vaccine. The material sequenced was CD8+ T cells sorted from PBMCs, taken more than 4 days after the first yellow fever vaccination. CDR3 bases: TGTGCTAGTGGTTTGGCGGTGAACACTGAAGCTTTCTTT. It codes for CASGLAVNTEAFF.